This TCR beta chain is drawn from a study of cytomegalovirus exposure and HLA in healthy donors. The CDR3 contains 13 residues. V was cut by 3 bases and J by 2 bases, with 7 bases left in between. The V gene's germline CDR1 is SGHAT and CDR2 FQDESV (reference sequence). Sequencing was performed with immunoSEQ multiplex PCR; in TCRdb, only in-frame clones are kept and a portion is missing. The data show around 400,000 clones, about nine tenths seen once. This TCR derives from a young woman in good health and CMV-seronegative. Sequenced material: PBMCs. The J gene is TRBJ1-1, the V gene TRBV11-1; D is unclear. The chain's CDR3 is CASSFYRNTEAFF. CDR3 DNA sequence: TGTGCCAGCAGCTTCTACAGAAACACTGAAGCTTTCTTT.